This T cell receptor beta chain was profiled in a study of T-cell reconstitution after alpha-beta-depleted transplantation in children. Library preparation (for TCRbeta) was performed with unique molecular identifiers. From the PCR reads, TCRdb called clonotypes with MiXCR, one entry per CDR3 protein. The data hold about 610,000 distinct CDR3 sequences, with roughly 10% observed a single time. CDR3 length: 15 residues. The V and J ends lost 6 bases and 0 bases respectively, with 12 bases between them. Germline CDR1 reads MNHNS; CDR2 reads SASEGT. Sequenced material: PBMCs from the stem cell graft donor, taken from the stem cell graft. This TCR came from a human donor who donated a stem cell graft to a child with acute myeloid leukemia. V and J are TRBV6-1 and TRBJ1-5; D is uncertain. DNA of the CDR3: TGTGCCAGCAGCTCAGTCGGAAATAGCAATCAGCCCCAGCATTTT. Protein product: CASSSVGNSNQPQHF.